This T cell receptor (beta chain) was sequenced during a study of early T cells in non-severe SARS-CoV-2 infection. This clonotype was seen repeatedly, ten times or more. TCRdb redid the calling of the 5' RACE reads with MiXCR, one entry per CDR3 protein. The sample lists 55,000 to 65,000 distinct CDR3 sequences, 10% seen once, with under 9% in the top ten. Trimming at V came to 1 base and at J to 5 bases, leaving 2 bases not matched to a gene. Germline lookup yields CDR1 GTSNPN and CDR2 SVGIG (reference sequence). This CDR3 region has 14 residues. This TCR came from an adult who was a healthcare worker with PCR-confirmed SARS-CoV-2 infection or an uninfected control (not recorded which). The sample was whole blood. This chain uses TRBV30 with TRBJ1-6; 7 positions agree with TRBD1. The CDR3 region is CAWSAGQDNSPLHF. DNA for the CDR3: TGTGCCTGGAGTGCCGGACAGGATAATTCACCCCTCCACTTT.